A single sample gave rise to the 29 T cell receptor beta chains below, sequenced in a study of Ad26.COV2.S vaccination and SARS-CoV-2 variants (dated by TCRdb to the early 2020s). Library prep was done by the immunoSEQ multiplex PCR assay. Entries here come from immuneACCESS through TCRdb and include only in-frame sequences with V and J called. Some clones fail to appear in such tables; in the studies checked, an unresolved V gene covers under half of the shortfall, and the cause of the remainder is unknown. The sample contains under 400,000 clones, around 87% of them found a single time. Jointly, the top ten make up more than 3% of the sample. Per the publication, the treatment or condition label means: 15 to 20 received Ad26.COV2.S at low or high dose, single or two shots; about 5 received placebo; per-sample allocation not given. For vaccine and placebo recipients, repertoires were sequenced using samples collected on day 63 after the first injection.

The sample here was peripheral blood, taken in a trial of Ad26.COV2.S vaccine versus placebo. The source of these receptors is a person aged 18-60 years who received the Ad26.COV2.S COVID-19 vaccine or a placebo.

The J gene is TRBJ1-2, the V gene TRBV30; D is possibly TRBD1 (5 bases). V was trimmed by 0 bases and J by 6 bases, leaving 8 bases between them. Germline assignment: CDR1 GTSNPN and CDR2 SVGIG (reference sequence). This CDR3 contains 12 residues. CDR3 protein: CAWSVLGDGYTF. For the CDR3, the DNA is TGTGCCTGGAGTGTACTAGGGGATGGCTACACCTTC.

The chain carries TRBV7-2 and TRBJ1-5; 9 nucleotides align to TRBD1. V gave up 2 bases and J gave up 4 bases; unmatched junction bases: 3. The CDR3 is 15 amino acids. Looked up from germline, CDR1 is SGHTA and CDR2 is FQGNSA. The CDR3 region has the DNA TGTGCCAGCAGCTTAAGACAGGGGGGGAATCAGCCCCAGCATTTT. Amino acid sequence: CASSLRQGGNQPQHF.

This clone was seen at least ten times. The J gene is TRBJ2-4, the V gene TRBV4-2, with 9 bases aligning to TRBD1. Germline CDR1 LGHNA, CDR2 YNFKEQ. This CDR3 has 12 amino acids. J gave up 3 bases and V 9 bases, and 0 bases lay outside the gene matches. CDR3 nucleotides: TGTGCCAGGACAGGGGGCAAAAACATTCAGTACTTC. Translated: CARTGGKNIQYF.

This clone was detected once. The genes are TRBV5-4 and TRBJ2-1, with D maybe TRBD1 (5 bases). The CDR3 consists of 16 residues. Trimming removed 3 bases at V and 3 bases at J, with 16 bases between. Germline CDR1 reads SGHNT; CDR2 reads YYREEE (reference sequence). CDR3: CASSSQFQRGYNEQFF. CDR3 coding DNA: TGTGCCAGCAGCTCTCAATTCCAAAGGGGCTACAATGAGCAGTTCTTC.

The J gene is TRBJ1-6, the V gene TRBV19; D is unresolved. This CDR3 spans 15 amino acids. Trimming pared 3 bases from V and 0 bases from J, leaving 6 bases between. Germline loops: CDR1 LNHDA, CDR2 SQIVND (reference sequence). The CDR3 bases are TGTGCCAGTAGTATGGCACACTCCTATAATTCACCCCTCCACTTT. Translating gives CASSMAHSYNSPLHF.

The CDR3 bases are TGTGCCAGCAGCCAGTCGAGTACGCAGTATTTT. Its protein is CASSQSSTQYF. The chain has TRBV6-2 or TRBV6-3 and TRBJ2-3; D is uncertain. Germline CDR1 and CDR2: MNHEY and SVGEGT. Trimming left V 6 bases short and J 8 bases short, with 9 bases between. The CDR3 has 11 residues.

The V gene is TRBV3-1 (or the pseudogene TRBV3-2), the J gene TRBJ1-2; perhaps TRBD1 as D (5 bases). This CDR3 region has 15 residues. CDR1 and CDR2 from the germline V gene are LGHDT and YNNKEL (reference sequence). V shed 3 bases and J shed 1 base, with 12 bases lying between them. CDR3 in DNA: TGTGCCAGCAGCCACCCGGACAAACTTAACTATGGCTACACCTTC. This codes for CASSHPDKLNYGYTF.

The V gene is TRBV10-3, the J gene TRBJ1-1; unclear D gene. The CDR3 has 14 amino acids. CDR1 is ENHRY and CDR2 is SYGVKD in the germline V gene. Trimming took 4 bases from V and 1 from J, leaving 10 bases between them. CDR3 protein: CAISAGLQNTEAFF. CDR3 sequence (DNA): TGTGCCATCAGTGCGGGGTTGCAGAACACTGAAGCTTTCTTT.

The chain recombines TRBV13 with TRBJ2-7, with unresolved D. CDR3 length equals 13 residues. With 2 bases removed from V and 5 bases from J, the gap between germline ends came to 10 bases. Looked up from germline, CDR1 is PRHDT and CDR2 is FYEKMQ (reference sequence). CDR3 DNA sequence: TGTGCCAGCAGCTTAAATTACCCCCACGAGCAGTACTTC. It translates to CASSLNYPHEQYF.

The genes are TRBV7-9 and TRBJ1-6; 9 bases map to TRBD1. Trimming took 2 bases from V and 7 from J; bases not matched to a gene: 12. This CDR3 is 18 amino acids long. The germline gives CDR1 SEHNR, CDR2 FQNEAQ (reference sequence). CDR3 in DNA: TGTGCCAGCAGCTTATTACCCGGACAGGGGAAGGACAATTCACCCCTCCACTTT. It yields the protein CASSLLPGQGKDNSPLHF.

The V and J genes are TRBV9 and TRBJ2-1, with D possibly TRBD2 on 6 matching bases. Deletions cut 3 bases from V and 4 bases from J, with 14 bases between. This CDR3 comprises 15 residues. The germline V gene encodes CDR1 SGDLS and CDR2 YYNGEE. The CDR3 is CASSALGGVYNEQFF. The CDR3 coding sequence is TGTGCCAGCAGCGCCCTCGGCGGGGTTTACAATGAGCAGTTCTTC.

The V and J genes are TRBV11-2 and TRBJ1-6; no clear D gene. V was shortened by 2 bases and J by 3 bases, with 5 bases between the two germline ends. Germline assignment: CDR1 SGHAT and CDR2 FQNNGV. This CDR3 contains 14 residues. The CDR3 region has the DNA TGTGCCAGCAGCTTACAAAACTATAATTCACCCCTCCACTTT. Protein: CASSLQNYNSPLHF.

The chain employs TRBV6-6 and TRBJ1-1, with D uncertain. The CDR3 covers 11 residues. From germline, CDR1 is MNHNY and CDR2 SVGAGI (reference sequence). The V gene lost 2 bases and the J gene lost 6 bases, with 4 bases spanning the gap. CDR3 protein: CASSYPSEAFF. The CDR3 DNA reads TGTGCCAGCAGTTACCCGTCTGAAGCTTTCTTT.

This chain links TRBV3-1 (or the pseudogene TRBV3-2) with TRBJ1-5; a possible D gene is TRBD1 (5 bases). Deletions cut 0 bases from V and 4 bases from J, with 10 bases between. This CDR3 contains 15 residues. Per germline, CDR1 LGHDT and CDR2 YNNKEL (reference sequence). The CDR3 region is CASSQDGGRNQPQHF. The CDR3 DNA reads TGTGCCAGCAGCCAAGACGGGGGTAGGAATCAGCCCCAGCATTTT.

This chain links TRBV7-6 with TRBJ2-3; D may correspond to TRBD1 or TRBD2 (5 bases each). Germline V gives CDR1 SGHVS, CDR2 FNYEAQ. Trimming cost V 7 bases and J 5 bases, with 19 bases left between them. The CDR3 is 15 amino acids. The CDR3 spells CASIGTGSFGDTQYF. CDR3 bases: TGTGCCAGCATCGGGACCGGATCCTTCGGAGATACGCAGTATTTT.

The gene calls are TRBV14 and TRBJ1-6; D might be TRBD1 (5 bases). Looked up from germline, CDR1 is SGHDN and CDR2 is FVKESK. V lost 1 base, J lost 10 bases, and 8 bases lay in between. The CDR3 is made up of 13 amino acids. Here the CDR3 DNA reads TGTGCCAGCAGCCAAGGGGGCTGGTCACCCCTCCACTTT. It is translated as CASSQGGWSPLHF.

In its sample, this clone was seen once. The gene calls are TRBV29-1 and TRBJ2-7; TRBD1 matches 9 bases. Per germline, CDR1 SQVTM and CDR2 ANQGSEA. V trimming: 3 bases; J trimming: 6 bases; junction bases outside the gene matches: 9. CDR3 length equals 14 residues. The CDR3 is CSVEQGQGFREQYF. DNA for the CDR3: TGCAGCGTTGAGCAGGGACAGGGCTTCCGCGAGCAGTACTTC.

J is TRBJ2-1 and V is TRBV6-5, with D perhaps assigned TRBD1 or TRBD2 (5 bases each). CDR3 length: 13 residues. V was shortened by 6 bases and J by 8 bases, with 14 bases between the two germline ends. The germline V gene encodes CDR1 MNHEY and CDR2 SVGAGI. CDR3 coding DNA: TGTGCCAGCAGGCGTTTGGGGGTTGATGAGCAGTTCTTC. Protein product: CASRRLGVDEQFF.

The chain carries TRBV21-1 and TRBJ2-1; no check of the table's D call, TRBD1, against the DNA was made. TRBV21-1 is annotated as a pseudogene. The CDR3 loop spans 17 amino acids. CDR3 region: CASSARGPPSGHNEQFF. CDR3 DNA: TGTGCCAGCAGCGCCAGGGGACCCCCCTCTGGCCACAATGAGCAGTTCTTC.

In DNA, the CDR3 is TGTGCCAGCAGCCATCCCGGGACTAGCCGGGAGCAGTTCTTC. Amino acids: CASSHPGTSREQFF. The rearrangement uses TRBV3-1 (or the pseudogene TRBV3-2) and TRBJ2-1; 9 bases map to TRBD2. CDR1 is LGHDT, CDR2 YNNKEL, per germline (reference sequence). The CDR3 is made up of 14 amino acids. Germline trimming cut 3 bases from V and 10 bases from J; bases unmatched to any gene: 7.

CDR3 loop: CASSIMVVVRNTEAFF. The DNA of the CDR3 is TGTGCCAGTAGTATCATGGTGGTCGTACGGAACACTGAAGCTTTCTTT. This chain connects TRBV19 to TRBJ1-1, with D hard to call. Germline assignment: CDR1 LNHDA and CDR2 SQIVND (reference sequence). V shed 3 bases and J shed 1 base, with 15 bases lying between them. The length of the CDR3 is 16 residues.

The chain combines TRBV11-2 with TRBJ2-7; unclear D gene. Germline values: CDR1 SGHAT, CDR2 FQNNGV. Trimming pared 5 bases from V and 2 bases from J, leaving 10 bases between. CDR3 length: 13 amino acids. The CDR3 loop reads CASSRATTYEQYF. For the CDR3, the DNA is TGTGCCAGCAGCCGGGCCACAACCTACGAGCAGTACTTC.

V is TRBV29-1 and J is TRBJ2-3, with D tentatively TRBD1 (5 bases). This CDR3 contains 13 residues. Germline loops: CDR1 SQVTM, CDR2 ANQGSEA. V lost 7 bases and J 1 base, leaving 12 bases between the germline ends. This CDR3 is CSARTRGTDTQYF. Here the CDR3 DNA reads TGCAGCGCCCGGACCAGGGGCACAGATACGCAGTATTTT.

The V and J genes are TRBV7-6 and TRBJ2-2, with 14 bases identical to TRBD2. There are 16 residues in the CDR3. Trimming at V came to 4 bases and at J to 6 bases, leaving 4 bases not matched to a gene. Germline assignment: CDR1 SGHVS and CDR2 FNYEAQ. The CDR3 loop is CASSSLTSGGAGELFF. In DNA, the CDR3 is TGTGCCAGCAGCTCGTTGACTAGCGGGGGGGCCGGGGAGCTGTTTTTT.

In this sample, this clone turned up once. The genes are TRBV7-9 and TRBJ1-2; D remains ambiguous. The CDR3 consists of 13 residues. Between the trimmed V and J ends, which lost 1 base and 3 bases, there was a span of 6 bases. In germline, CDR1 is SEHNR, CDR2 FQNEAQ (reference sequence). The CDR3 region has the DNA TGTGCCAGCAGCTTAGGGGTCTACTATGGCTACACCTTC. It yields the protein CASSLGVYYGYTF.

The rearrangement links TRBV15 to TRBJ1-1, with D perhaps matching TRBD1 (5 bases). The CDR3 totals 14 residues. In germline, CDR1 is LNHNV, CDR2 YYDKDF (reference sequence). V dropped 7 bases and J dropped 4 bases, with 16 bases sitting between them. The CDR3, as DNA: TGTGCCACCATCCCAGACGGGGGAGGCACTGAAGCTTTCTTT. Its translation is CATIPDGGGTEAFF.

This clone was picked up one time. The chain recombines TRBV2 with TRBJ2-1; 13 positions agree with TRBD2. CDR1 is SNHLY and CDR2 is FYNNEI in the germline V gene. CDR3 size: 16 residues. Trimming at V came to 1 base and at J to 7 bases, leaving 4 bases not matched to a gene. CDR3 DNA sequence: TGTGCCAGCAGTGAAGGGGGGACTAGCGGGGAAAATGAGCAGTTCTTC. Translating gives CASSEGGTSGENEQFF.

The V call is TRBV6-5, the J call TRBJ1-1, with D perhaps TRBD1 (5 bases). Per germline, CDR1 MNHEY and CDR2 SVGAGI. The CDR3 runs to 13 residues. Trimming stripped 7 bases from V and 2 bases from J, with 11 bases between. CDR3 sequence: CASIRQLNTEAFF. In DNA form, the CDR3 reads TGTGCCAGCATTAGACAGCTAAACACTGAAGCTTTCTTT.

This chain connects TRBV6-5 to TRBJ1-1, with TRBD1 matching over 10 bases. CDR1 MNHEY and CDR2 SVGAGI come from the germline V gene. V gave up 0 bases and J gave up 0 bases; unmatched junction bases: 1. CDR3 length: 16 amino acids. The chain's CDR3 is CASSYSTGGLNTEAFF. CDR3 bases: TGTGCCAGCAGTTACTCGACAGGGGGCTTGAACACTGAAGCTTTCTTT.